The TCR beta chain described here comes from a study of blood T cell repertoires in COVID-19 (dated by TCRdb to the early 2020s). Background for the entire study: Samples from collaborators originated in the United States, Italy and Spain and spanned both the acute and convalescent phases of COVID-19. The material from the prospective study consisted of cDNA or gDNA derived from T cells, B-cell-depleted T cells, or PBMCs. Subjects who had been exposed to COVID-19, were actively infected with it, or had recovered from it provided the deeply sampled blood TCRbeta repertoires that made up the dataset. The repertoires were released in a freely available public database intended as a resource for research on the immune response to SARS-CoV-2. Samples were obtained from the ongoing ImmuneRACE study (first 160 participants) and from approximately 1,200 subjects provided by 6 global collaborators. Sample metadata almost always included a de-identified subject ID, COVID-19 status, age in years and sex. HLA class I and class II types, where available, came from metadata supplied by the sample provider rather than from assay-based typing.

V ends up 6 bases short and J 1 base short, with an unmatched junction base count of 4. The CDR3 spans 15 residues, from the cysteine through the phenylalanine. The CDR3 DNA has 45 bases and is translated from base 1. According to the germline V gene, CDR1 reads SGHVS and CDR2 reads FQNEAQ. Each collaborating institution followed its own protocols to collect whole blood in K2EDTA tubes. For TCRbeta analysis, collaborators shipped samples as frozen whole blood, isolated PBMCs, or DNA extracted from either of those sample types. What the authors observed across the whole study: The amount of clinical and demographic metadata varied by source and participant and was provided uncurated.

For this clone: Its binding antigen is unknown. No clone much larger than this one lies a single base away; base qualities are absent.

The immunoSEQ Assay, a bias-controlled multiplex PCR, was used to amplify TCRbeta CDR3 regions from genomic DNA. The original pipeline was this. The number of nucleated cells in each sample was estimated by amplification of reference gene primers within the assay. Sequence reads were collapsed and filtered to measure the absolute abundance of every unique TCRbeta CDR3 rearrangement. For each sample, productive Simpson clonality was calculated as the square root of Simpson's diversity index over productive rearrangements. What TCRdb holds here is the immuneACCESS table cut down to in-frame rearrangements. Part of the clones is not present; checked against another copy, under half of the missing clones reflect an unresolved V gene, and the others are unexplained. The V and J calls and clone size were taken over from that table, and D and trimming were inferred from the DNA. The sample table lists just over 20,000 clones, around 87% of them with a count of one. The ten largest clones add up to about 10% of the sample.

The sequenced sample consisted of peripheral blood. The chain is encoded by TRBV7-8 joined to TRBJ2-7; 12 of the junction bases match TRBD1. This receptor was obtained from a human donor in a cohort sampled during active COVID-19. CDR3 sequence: CASRSGQGASYEQYF. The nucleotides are TGTGCCAGCAGGTCGGGACAGGGGGCTTCCTACGAGCAGTACTTC. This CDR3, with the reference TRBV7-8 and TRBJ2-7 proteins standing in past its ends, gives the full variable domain GAGVSQSPRYKVAKRGQDVALRCDPISGHVSLFWYQQALGQGPEFLTYFQNEAQLDKSGLPSDRFFAERPEGSVSTLKIQRTQQEDSAVYLCASRSGQGASYEQYFGPGTRLTVT.